Below are 23 T cell receptor beta chains sequenced from a single sample in a study of radiation and T cells in renal cell carcinoma. The method was immunoSEQ multiplex PCR; TCRdb's version includes in-frame clones alone and lacks a portion of them. The table shows 70,000 to 80,000 clones, with 65% to 90% occurring only once. Time point noted: blood 2 weeks post-SBRT. Treatment given: 15 Gy SBRT to primary tumor, nephrectomy 4 weeks later. The sequencing used blood, collected from a patient whose treatment included radiotherapy and nephrectomy. The receptors shown here come from a woman in her forties or fifties with renal cell carcinoma.

V gene TRBV2 combines with J gene TRBJ2-7; unclear D gene. With 4 bases removed from V and 2 bases from J, the gap between germline ends came to 9 bases. CDR1 and CDR2 from the germline V gene are SNHLY and FYNNEI. The CDR3 contains 13 residues. The CDR3 region is CASSGLQAYEQYF. CDR3 in DNA: TGTGCCAGCAGTGGTTTGCAGGCCTACGAGCAGTACTTC.

A few counts support this clone. V gene TRBV19 combines with J gene TRBJ2-7, with no clear D. Trimming pared 4 bases from V and 2 bases from J, leaving 12 bases between. The CDR3 covers 14 residues. Germline CDR1 reads LNHDA; CDR2 reads SQIVND (reference sequence). In nucleotides, the CDR3 is TGTGCCAGTAGTAGGGGATACAGCACCTACGAGCAGTACTTC. Translated: CASSRGYSTYEQYF.

DNA of the CDR3: TGCGCCAGCAGCCAATCCGGGACAGGGAGACGGGGCGGGGAGCTGTTTTTT. Protein sequence: CASSQSGTGRRGGELFF. This chain joins TRBV4-3 and TRBJ2-2; 9 bases map to TRBD1. CDR3 size: 17 residues. The germline V gene encodes CDR1 LGHNA and CDR2 YSLEER. The V segment lost 2 bases and the J segment 7 bases; nucleotides outside the gene matches: 11.

This clone is a singleton in its sample. The V call is TRBV7-2, the J call TRBJ2-1; D gene ambiguous. The CDR3 runs 13 residues. Germline CDR1 and CDR2: SGHTA and FQGNSA. Trimming shortened V by 2 bases and J by 7 bases, and 9 bases separated the two germline ends. The CDR3 DNA reads as TGTGCCAGCAGCTTAAATGCCGGGAATGAGCAGTTCTTC. Amino acid sequence: CASSLNAGNEQFF.

The genes are TRBV5-1 and TRBJ2-3, with 11 bases lining up with TRBD2. The CDR3 has 16 amino acids. Germline CDR1 SGHRS, CDR2 YFSETQ. With V trimmed by 2 bases and J by 7 bases, 9 bases remained unmatched. CDR3 bases: TGCGCCAGCAGCTTAGATCTAGCGGGGGGTATAAATACGCAGTATTTT. Its translation: CASSLDLAGGINTQYF.

The chain couples TRBV28 to TRBJ2-1; D possibly uses TRBD1 or TRBD2 (5 bases each). The CDR3 is 14 amino acids. The V and J ends lost 4 bases and 10 bases respectively, with 17 bases between them. The germline V gene encodes CDR1 MDHEN and CDR2 SYDVKM. In DNA form, the CDR3 reads TGTGCCAGCAGTTCCACCGGGGACGAACACGAGCAGTTCTTC. Its translation is CASSSTGDEHEQFF.

V is TRBV5-1 and J is TRBJ2-7; 8 bases align to TRBD2. The CDR3 runs 16 residues. J was trimmed by 0 bases and V by 0 bases; bases with no gene match: 5. Germline V CDR1 and CDR2: SGHRS, YFSETQ. The CDR3, as DNA: TGCGCCAGCAGCTTGGGTTGGACTAGCCTCTCCTACGAGCAGTACTTC. Its protein is CASSLGWTSLSYEQYF.

The V and J genes are TRBV10-2 and TRBJ2-7; the D gene is possibly TRBD2 (6 bases). The germline V gene encodes CDR1 WSHSY and CDR2 SAAADI. Trimming took 1 base from V and 0 from J, leaving 19 bases between them. The CDR3 contains 18 residues. The CDR3 DNA is TGCGCCAGCAGTGAGTGGTTAGGGCTGGAGGGGAGCTCCTACGAGCAGTACTTC. Translated, it gives CASSEWLGLEGSSYEQYF.

The rearrangement links TRBV7-9 to TRBJ1-4; TRBD1 might be the D (5 bases). The V gene's germline CDR1 is SEHNR and CDR2 FQNEAQ (reference sequence). The V and J ends lost 2 bases and 4 bases respectively, with 8 bases between them. CDR3 length equals 14 residues. The CDR3 DNA reads as TGTGCCAGCAGCTTAAGGGGACGTAATGAAAAACTGTTTTTT. This translates into CASSLRGRNEKLFF. Filled out from reference TRBV7-9 and TRBJ1-4, the complete variable domain reads DTGVSQNPRHKITKRGQNVTFRCDPISEHNRLYWYRQTLGQGPEFLTYFQNEAQLEKSRLLSDRFSAERPKGSFSTLEIQRTEQGDSAMYLCASSLRGRNEKLFFGSGTQLSVL.

The rearrangement joins TRBV13 to TRBJ2-6; D not resolved. The V end lost 4 bases, the J end lost 6 bases, and 19 bases lay between the germline ends. The CDR3 runs 17 residues. Germline lookup yields CDR1 PRHDT and CDR2 FYEKMQ (reference sequence). For the CDR3, the DNA is TGTGCCAGCAGCTCCGGACGTCCCCTCTCTCCGGCCAACGTCCTGACTTTC. Translating it yields CASSSGRPLSPANVLTF.

This chain uses TRBV7-2 with TRBJ2-1; D is undetermined. The CDR3 is made up of 15 amino acids. Germline V CDR1 and CDR2: SGHTA, FQGNSA. Trimming stripped 0 bases from V and 3 bases from J, with 9 bases between. The CDR3 here is CASSLALGRYNEQFF. The CDR3 region has the DNA TGTGCCAGCAGCTTAGCGCTTGGACGCTACAATGAGCAGTTCTTC. Looking up the rest from reference TRBV7-2 and TRBJ2-1 gives the full variable domain: GAGVSQSPSNKVTEKGKDVELRCDPISGHTALYWYRQSLGQGLEFLIYFQGNSAPDKSGLPSDRFSAERTGGSVSTLTIQRTQQEDSAVYLCASSLALGRYNEQFFGPGTRLTVL.

The chain recombines TRBV7-2 with TRBJ2-7; the match to TRBD1 covers 7 bases. The V gene end was trimmed by 5 bases and the J gene end by 6 bases; junction bases not matched to a gene: 4. Germline lookup yields CDR1 SGHTA and CDR2 FQGNSA. This CDR3 has 12 amino acids. CDR3 nucleotide sequence: TGTGCCAGCAGCATCGACAGGGCCGAGCAGTACTTC. Encoded protein: CASSIDRAEQYF.

The rearrangement uses TRBV28 and TRBJ1-5, with D unclear. V shed 2 bases and J shed 4 bases, with 6 bases lying between them. The CDR3 is 13 amino acids. Germline assignment: CDR1 MDHEN and CDR2 SYDVKM. CDR3 sequence (DNA): TGTGCCAGCAGTTTACAGATAAATCAGCCCCAGCATTTT. Its translation is CASSLQINQPQHF.

This clone was detected once. The V gene is TRBV9, the J gene TRBJ2-3; D could derive from TRBD1 or TRBD2 (6 bases each). CDR1 SGDLS and CDR2 YYNGEE come from the germline V gene. V shed 0 bases and J shed 0 bases, with 17 bases lying between them. This CDR3 contains 18 residues. The CDR3, as DNA: TGTGCCAGCAGCGTAGCTACAGAGGGGGGTACCAGCACAGATACGCAGTATTTT. Protein product: CASSVATEGGTSTDTQYF.

The chain is built from TRBV19 and TRBJ2-3; 12 bases are shared with TRBD2. The CDR3 totals 17 residues. Germline-derived CDR1 and CDR2 are LNHDA and SQIVND (reference sequence). The V gene end was trimmed by 5 bases and the J gene end by 2 bases; junction bases not matched to a gene: 8. Here the CDR3 DNA reads TGTGCCAGTAGTGCTAGGACTAGCGGGATCTCCACAGATACGCAGTATTTT. Translation gives CASSARTSGISTDTQYF.

This chain connects TRBV4-1 to TRBJ2-1; 14 bases line up with TRBD2. Germline CDR1 and CDR2: MGHRA and YSYEKL. J lost 3 bases, V lost 4 bases, and 5 bases had no gene match. The CDR3 totals 17 residues. The CDR3 region is CASSPGLAGGDYNEQFF. In DNA form, the CDR3 reads TGCGCCAGCAGCCCCGGACTAGCGGGAGGCGACTACAATGAGCAGTTCTTC.

The count of this clone is one. The V gene is TRBV6-6, the J gene TRBJ2-5; TRBD1 agrees at 8 bases. This CDR3 has 14 residues. V gave up 4 bases and J gave up 5 bases; unmatched junction bases: 6. In germline, CDR1 is MNHNY, CDR2 SVGAGI (reference sequence). Here the CDR3 reads CASSSWTGSETQYF. CDR3 nucleotide sequence: TGTGCCAGCAGTTCCTGGACAGGGAGCGAGACCCAGTACTTC.

This chain links TRBV14 with TRBJ2-1; possibly TRBD1 for D (6 bases). The germline V and J ends were trimmed by 2 bases and 10 bases, with 12 bases remaining between them. The CDR3 runs 13 residues. Germline V gene sequence: CDR1 SGHDN, CDR2 FVKESK. CDR3 sequence: CASSQLGQNEQFF. The CDR3 DNA follows: TGTGCCAGCAGCCAACTTGGACAGAACGAGCAGTTCTTC.

The chain links TRBV6-1 to TRBJ1-5; the D gene is possibly TRBD1 (6 bases). Germline CDR1 and CDR2: MNHNS and SASEGT. The CDR3 sequence is 15 residues long. Trimming pared 2 bases from V and 2 bases from J, leaving 10 bases between. CDR3 amino acids: CASSESGARNQPQHF. CDR3 nucleotide sequence: TGTGCCAGCAGTGAATCAGGGGCTCGCAATCAGCCCCAGCATTTT.

V usage is TRBV5-6 and J usage is TRBJ1-2, with a weak D call TRBD1 (5 bases). Germline CDR1 SGHDT, CDR2 YYEEEE. V was clipped by 3 bases and J by 8 bases, with 20 bases between them. This CDR3 has 15 amino acids. This chain's CDR3 is CASSSSGRVAGGYTF. CDR3 bases: TGTGCCAGCAGCTCCAGCGGCAGGGTAGCGGGCGGCTACACCTTC.

This chain uses TRBV6-1 with TRBJ1-3; no clear D. V was trimmed by 8 bases and J by 4 bases, leaving 12 bases between them. This CDR3 is 13 amino acids long. The germline V gene encodes CDR1 MNHNS and CDR2 SASEGT. CDR3 sequence (DNA): TGTGCCAGCCTTTGGTGGGAAGGAAACACCATATATTTT. This sequence encodes CASLWWEGNTIYF.

The chain links TRBV14 to TRBJ2-2; 8 nucleotides match TRBD1. Germline V gene sequence: CDR1 SGHDN, CDR2 FVKESK. V was clipped by 9 bases and J by 2 bases; unmatched bases: 11. This CDR3 has 16 amino acids. The CDR3 loop is CASSPYGQGNTGELFF. For the CDR3, the DNA is TGTGCCAGTTCCCCCTATGGACAGGGTAACACCGGGGAGCTGTTTTTT.

V is TRBV15 and J is TRBJ2-3; D possibly corresponds to TRBD1 (6 bases). Trimming stripped 3 bases from V and 5 bases from J, with 18 bases between. The germline gives CDR1 LNHNV, CDR2 YYDKDF (reference sequence). The CDR3 sequence is 16 residues long. The CDR3 DNA reads as TGTGCCACCAGCAGGGAACCGGGACACGTGGGAGATACGCAGTATTTT. This gives the protein CATSREPGHVGDTQYF.